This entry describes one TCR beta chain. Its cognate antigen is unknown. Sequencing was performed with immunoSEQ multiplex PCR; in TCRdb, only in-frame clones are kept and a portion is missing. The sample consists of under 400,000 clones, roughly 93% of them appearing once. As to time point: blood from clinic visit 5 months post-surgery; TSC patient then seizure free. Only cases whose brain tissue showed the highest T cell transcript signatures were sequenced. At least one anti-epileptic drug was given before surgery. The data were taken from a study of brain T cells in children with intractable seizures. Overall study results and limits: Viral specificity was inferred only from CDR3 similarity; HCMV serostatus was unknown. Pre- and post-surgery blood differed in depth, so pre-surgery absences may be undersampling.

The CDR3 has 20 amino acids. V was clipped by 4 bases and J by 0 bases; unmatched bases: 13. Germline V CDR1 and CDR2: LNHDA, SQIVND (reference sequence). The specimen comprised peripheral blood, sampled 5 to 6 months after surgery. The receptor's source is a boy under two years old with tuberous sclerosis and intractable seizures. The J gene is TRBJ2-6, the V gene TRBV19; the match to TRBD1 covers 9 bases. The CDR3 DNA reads TGTGCCAGTAGTACGCCCCGGGACAGGGTTAACCCCTCTGGGGCCAACGTCCTGACTTTC. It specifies CASSTPRDRVNPSGANVLTF.